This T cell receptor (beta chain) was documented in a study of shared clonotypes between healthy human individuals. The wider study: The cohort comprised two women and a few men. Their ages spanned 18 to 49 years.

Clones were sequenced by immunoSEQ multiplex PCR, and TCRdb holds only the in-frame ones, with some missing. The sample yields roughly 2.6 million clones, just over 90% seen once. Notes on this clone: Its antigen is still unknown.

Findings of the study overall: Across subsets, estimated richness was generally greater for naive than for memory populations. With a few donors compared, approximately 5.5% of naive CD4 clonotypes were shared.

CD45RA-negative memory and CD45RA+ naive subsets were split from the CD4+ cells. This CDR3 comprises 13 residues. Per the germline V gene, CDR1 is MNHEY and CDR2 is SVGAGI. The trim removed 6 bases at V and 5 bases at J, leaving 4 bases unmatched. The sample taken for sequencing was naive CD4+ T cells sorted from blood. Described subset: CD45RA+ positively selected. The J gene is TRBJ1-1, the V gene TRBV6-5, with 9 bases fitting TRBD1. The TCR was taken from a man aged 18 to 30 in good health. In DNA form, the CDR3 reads TGTGCCAGCAGGCGACAGGGGGTTACTGAAGCTTTCTTT. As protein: CASRRQGVTEAFF.